This entry concerns a single TCR beta chain. What antigen it recognizes has not been identified. Per-nucleotide qualities are absent, and no much larger clonotype sits a single base away. Between about 2014 and 2017, the patients underwent resection in either Japan or China. The histologic diagnosis of each case was independently confirmed on H&E slides by two lung cancer pathologists. For nucleic acid extraction, premalignant or tumor cells were enriched by macro-dissection following pathologic assessment. DNA was isolated from FFPE tissue using the AllPrep DNA/RNA FFPE Kit. TCR beta CDR3 regions were sequenced from DNA using the immunoSEQ hsTCRbeta Kit. The authors processed their data as follows. The ImmunoSEQ Analyzer was used to analyse the TCR sequencing data. T cell clonality was defined as 1 minus Pielou's evenness, as computed on productive rearrangements. The inverse Simpson index, applied to productive templates, was used to measure T cell diversity. T cell density was defined as TCR beta template counts normalized to usable DNA, with usable DNA estimated by amplification and sequencing of housekeeping genes. Two-sided Kruskal-Wallis tests were used to compare TCR metrics across histologic stages. TCRdb provides this immuneACCESS table in a form limited to in-frame rearrangements. Some clones are lacking; in checked studies, under half of them reflect an unresolved V gene, and why the rest are absent is not known. The D gene and trimming were derived from the DNA, and the V and J assignments and clone size from that table. The sample table lists more than 25,000 clones, about 74% of them with a count of one. 4.5% to 7% of the sample comes from the top ten.

This specimen comes from a study of immune evolution from preneoplasia to lung adenocarcinoma (dated by TCRdb to the early 2020s). Describing the broader study: HLA loss of heterozygosity was seen in about 7%, 15% and 30% of AIS, MIA and ADC lesions, and in no AAH lesions. Immune contexture across lung adenocarcinoma precursors and invasive adenocarcinoma was profiled using immune gene expression, TCR sequencing and multiplex immunofluorescence. Resected precursor lesions (AAH, AIS, MIA) and invasive adenocarcinomas were compared with paired morphologically normal lung tissue. The sample size was set by how many specimens were available, not by a prior power calculation. Whole exome sequencing and methylation data from the same cohort of nodules were integrated with the immune data. The overall cohort comprised some 53 patients with pulmonary nodules who underwent surgical resection. TCR sequencing data were obtained from 51 patients. According to the study, over a hundred samples were used for TCR sequencing. POLYSOLVER was used to infer Class I HLA alleles from exome data, and LOHHLA was used to detect allele-specific HLA loss.

The germline V gene provides CDR1 KGHSH and CDR2 LQKENI. CDR3 length: 17 amino acids, cysteine to phenylalanine. The DNA shown is the 51-base CDR3, in frame from base 1. Trimming costs V 3 bases and J 9 bases, and their ends lie 26 bases apart. Broad study findings and their caveats: T cell clonality was highest in KRAS-mutant nodules compared with EGFR-mutant or double wild-type lesions. Normal lung showed the highest clonality, whereas later-stage lesions appeared to have higher T cell density and diversity but lower clonality. The highest top T cell clone frequencies were observed in normal lung, and a progressive decrease in top T cell clone frequencies appeared to occur from AAH through AIS, MIA and invasive adenocarcinoma. Findings were based on association rather than direct causation; larger cohorts with long-term follow-up and longitudinal biopsies were deemed needed. Because every patient came from Japan and China, how well the results apply to Western populations was uncertain.

The sample consisted of FFPE invasive lung adenocarcinoma tissue. The sample's cell subset or site label, in plain terms: frankly invasive lung adenocarcinoma (ADC). The sequence links TRBV18 to TRBJ1-2, and perhaps TRBD1 as D gene, on 5 matching bases. The sequence came from a person aged 60 to 70 with invasive lung adenocarcinoma. Some clones in this sample may be carry-over from other donors' samples. The bases are TGTGCCAGCTCACCTCCCTTCTACCAGGCAGGGAGCATTCGCTACACCTTC. This yields the protein CASSPPFYQAGSIRYTF. This CDR3, with the reference TRBV18 and TRBJ1-2 proteins standing in past its ends, gives the full variable domain NAGVMQNPRHLVRRRGQEARLRCSPMKGHSHVYWYRQLPEEGLKFMVYLQKENIIDESGMPKERFSAEFPKEGPSILRIQQVVRGDSAAYFCASSPPFYQAGSIRYTFGSGTRLTVV.